These 24 T cell receptor beta chains share one sample of origin, sequenced in a study of shared clonotypes between healthy human individuals. Produced via immunoSEQ multiplex PCR; TCRdb's table is partial and in-frame only. The data hold approximately 500,000 clones, with 90% to 96% observed a single time. Material for sequencing was naive CD4+ T cells sorted from blood. Subset noted: CD45RA+ positively selected. The receptors here all came from a woman aged 25 to 45 in good health.

The chain links TRBV19 to TRBJ2-1; 9 bases fit TRBD2. This CDR3 is 15 amino acids long. Trimming at V came to 3 bases and at J to 7 bases, leaving 7 bases not matched to a gene. Germline-derived CDR1 and CDR2 are LNHDA and SQIVND (reference sequence). The CDR3 protein is CASSILLAGSNEQFF. The CDR3 DNA follows: TGTGCCAGTAGTATTTTGCTAGCGGGATCTAATGAGCAGTTCTTC. The full variable domain, rest sourced from reference TRBV19 and TRBJ2-1, is DGGITQSPKYLFRKEGQNVTLSCEQNLNHDAMYWYRQDPGQGLRLIYYSQIVNDFQKGDIAEGYSVSREKKESFPLTVTSAQKNPTAFYLCASSILLAGSNEQFFGPGTRLTVL.

This clone was detected once. The J gene is TRBJ2-2, the V gene TRBV25-1, with 10 bases that match TRBD1. Germline CDR1 is MGHDK and CDR2 is SYGVNS. The CDR3 loop spans 16 amino acids. With 5 bases clipped from V and 4 bases from J, the junction kept 7 bases outside the gene matches. The DNA for the CDR3 is TGTGCCAGCAGTACTGACAGGGGGCGAGGCACCGGGGAGCTGTTTTTT. It yields the protein CASSTDRGRGTGELFF.

Written as DNA, the CDR3 is TGCGCCAGCAGCTTGGGCGGGACTCAACTGGGAGTCTACGAGCAGTACTTC. It translates to CASSLGGTQLGVYEQYF. The J gene is TRBJ2-7, the V gene TRBV5-1, with D tentatively TRBD2 (6 bases). CDR1 and CDR2 (germline): SGHRS, YFSETQ. This CDR3 has 17 residues. Trimming removed 0 bases from V and 3 bases from J, with 19 bases in between.

The chain combines TRBV6-5 with TRBJ2-7; D remains unclear. Germline V gives CDR1 MNHEY, CDR2 SVGAGI. The CDR3 length is 14 residues. V was shortened by 7 bases and J by 2 bases, with 15 bases between the two germline ends. For the CDR3, the DNA is TGTGCCAGCACCAGTCAGGAGTTAGCCTACGAGCAGTACTTC. As protein: CASTSQELAYEQYF.

The chain couples TRBV5-1 to TRBJ2-7, with D perhaps matching TRBD1 (6 bases). V lost 4 bases, J lost 5 bases, and 16 bases lay in between. The germline V gene encodes CDR1 SGHRS and CDR2 YFSETQ. The CDR3 totals 14 residues. CDR3 in amino acids: CASSHPTGPNEQYF. As DNA, the CDR3 is TGCGCCAGCAGCCACCCGACAGGACCCAACGAGCAGTACTTC.

V usage is TRBV5-1 and J usage is TRBJ2-4, with D possibly being TRBD2 (7 bases). There are 15 residues in the CDR3. Trimming took off 2 bases at V and 8 bases at J, with 17 bases between the two ends. Germline-derived CDR1 and CDR2 are SGHRS and YFSETQ. The CDR3 loop reads CASSFFRGAQDIQYF. In DNA, the CDR3 is TGCGCCAGCAGCTTTTTTCGGGGGGCGCAGGACATTCAGTACTTC.

This chain uses TRBV4-1 with TRBJ2-5; D gene uncertain. The DNA end is more similar to TRBJ2-7, so the J call may be wrong. CDR1 and CDR2 (germline): MGHRA, YSYEKL. The CDR3 has 16 residues. CDR3 amino acids: CASSPRPSSVRHEQYF. The CDR3, as DNA: TGCGCCAGCAGCCCCCGGCCTTCTTCAGTGAGGCACGAGCAGTACTTC.

V gene TRBV6-1 combines with J gene TRBJ2-7; 12 bases agree with TRBD2. CDR3 length equals 13 residues. The germline CDR1 and CDR2 sequences are MNHNS and SASEGT. Losses at the gene ends were 8 bases for V and 7 bases for J; bases not matched to a gene: 6. CDR3 sequence (DNA): TGTGCCAGCCGACTAGCGGGAGCGGGTGAGCAGTACTTC. Amino acid sequence: CASRLAGAGEQYF.

V is TRBV28 and J is TRBJ2-1; D remains unclear. CDR3 size: 13 residues. The germline CDR1 and CDR2 sequences are MDHEN and SYDVKM. The V gene lost 4 bases and the J gene lost 9 bases, with 13 bases spanning the gap. As DNA, the CDR3 is TGTGCCAGCAGTTCGGACCGGAAGAGTGAGCAGTTCTTC. Amino acids: CASSSDRKSEQFF.

The V and J genes are TRBV7-6 and TRBJ2-7; 7 bases align to TRBD2. The CDR3 sequence is 16 residues long. CDR1 is SGHVS, CDR2 FNYEAQ, per germline. Germline trimming cut 3 bases from V and 2 bases from J; bases unmatched to any gene: 10. The CDR3 DNA reads TGTGCCAGCAGCTTCCATTTGGGGCGGGGGACCTACGAGCAGTACTTC. Amino acid sequence: CASSFHLGRGTYEQYF.

This chain links TRBV4-1 with TRBJ2-2, with 7 bases aligning to TRBD2. The V segment lost 0 bases and the J segment 6 bases; nucleotides outside the gene matches: 13. The germline V gene encodes CDR1 MGHRA and CDR2 YSYEKL. The CDR3 consists of 18 residues. The CDR3, as DNA: TGCGCCAGCAGCCAAGATGGACGGACTAGGCTTAAGGCCGGGGAGCTGTTTTTT. It codes for CASSQDGRTRLKAGELFF.

The chain employs TRBV4-1 and TRBJ2-7, with 8 bases matching TRBD2. Trimming removed 0 bases from V and 0 bases from J; junction bases left unmatched: 7. The CDR3 covers 17 residues. Per germline, CDR1 MGHRA and CDR2 YSYEKL. CDR3: CASSQERLAGTSYEQYF. The CDR3 region has the DNA TGCGCCAGCAGCCAAGAAAGGCTAGCGGGTACCTCCTACGAGCAGTACTTC.

The chain links TRBV7-2 to TRBJ2-7; no definite D call. Germline V CDR1 and CDR2: SGHTA, FQGNSA. This CDR3 is built from 11 residues. V lost 3 bases to trimming and J lost 5 bases, with 5 bases between them. The CDR3 region is CASSLENEQYF. CDR3 DNA sequence: TGTGCCAGCAGCTTGGAAAACGAGCAGTACTTC.

The gene calls are TRBV6-5 and TRBJ2-3; 8 positions match TRBD1. The J segment lost 11 bases and the V segment lost 6 bases, leaving 16 bases of the junction unmatched. Germline V CDR1 and CDR2: MNHEY, SVGAGI. There are 15 residues in the CDR3. CDR3 sequence: CASSSPGLLQGGQYF. The CDR3 DNA reads as TGTGCCAGCAGCTCCCCGGGACTCCTACAGGGGGGGCAGTATTTT.

This chain links TRBV7-8 with TRBJ2-7; 10 nucleotides align to TRBD2. CDR3 length equals 16 residues. Germline assignment: CDR1 SGHVS and CDR2 FQNEAQ. With 5 bases clipped from V and 1 base from J, the junction kept 8 bases outside the gene matches. CDR3 coding DNA: TGTGCCAGCAGCAGACCCGGACTAGCGGATTCCTACGAGCAGTACTTC. Its translation is CASSRPGLADSYEQYF.

Regarding this clone: The same CDR3 can be traced to other DNA sequences in this sample. The gene calls are TRBV6-5 and TRBJ1-5; D is undetermined. V lost 0 bases and J lost 6, with 6 bases in between. Germline CDR1 and CDR2: MNHEY and SVGAGI. The CDR3 runs 13 residues. In DNA form, the CDR3 reads TGTGCCAGCAGTTACTCGGTTGGTCAGCCCCAGCATTTT. The encoded protein is CASSYSVGQPQHF.

The chain recombines TRBV7-3 with TRBJ2-2, with D uncertain. This CDR3 contains 11 residues. V was cut by 5 bases and J by 4 bases, with 2 bases left in between. CDR1 is SGHTA, CDR2 FQGTGA, per germline. This chain's CDR3 is CASSSTGELFF. DNA of the CDR3: TGTGCCAGCAGCAGCACCGGGGAGCTGTTTTTT.

CDR3 residues: CASSLSGTGVNQPQHF. CDR3 bases: TGTGCCAGCAGTTTATCCGGGACAGGGGTTAATCAGCCCCAGCATTTT. The chain is built from TRBV28 and TRBJ1-5, with TRBD1 matching over 10 bases. This CDR3 is built from 16 residues. Germline V gene data show CDR1 as MDHEN and CDR2 as SYDVKM. Losses at the gene ends were 1 base for V and 4 bases for J; bases not matched to a gene: 4.

In nucleotides, the CDR3 is TGTGCCAGCAGTGGGGACCGGGACACTGAAGCTTTCTTT. This translates into CASSGDRDTEAFF. This chain connects TRBV2 to TRBJ1-1; maybe TRBD1 (5 bases). In germline, CDR1 is SNHLY, CDR2 FYNNEI. Deletions cut 4 bases from V and 3 bases from J, with 9 bases between. CDR3 length equals 13 residues.

This chain uses TRBV6-5 with TRBJ1-5, with TRBD1 matching 7 bases. CDR3 length equals 14 residues. The V and J ends lost 6 bases and 4 bases, in that order; junction bases with no gene match: 6. Germline values: CDR1 MNHEY, CDR2 SVGAGI. The CDR3 reads CASSRDSVNQPQHF. The CDR3 DNA reads TGTGCCAGCAGCCGGGACAGCGTGAATCAGCCCCAGCATTTT.

The gene calls are TRBV28 and TRBJ1-5; 10 nucleotides line up with TRBD1. The CDR3 has 16 residues. The V gene's germline CDR1 is MDHEN and CDR2 SYDVKM. Unmatched junction bases numbered 8, after V lost 6 bases and J lost 3 bases. CDR3 sequence reads: CASSPAGTGDNQPQHF. CDR3 nucleotides: TGTGCCAGCAGCCCAGCCGGGACAGGGGACAATCAGCCCCAGCATTTT.

The V and J genes are TRBV19 and TRBJ1-1; tentative D call: TRBD1 (5 bases). V was pared by 3 bases and J by 1 base, with 9 bases between. CDR3 length equals 14 residues. Germline lookup yields CDR1 LNHDA and CDR2 SQIVND (reference sequence). The CDR3 loop reads CASSMSGGNTEAFF. CDR3 bases: TGTGCCAGTAGTATGTCGGGGGGGAACACTGAAGCTTTCTTT.

The V and J genes are TRBV5-1 and TRBJ2-3; tentatively, D is TRBD1 (6 bases). Trimming took off 3 bases at V and 2 bases at J, with 19 bases between the two ends. The CDR3 contains 17 residues. Germline V gene lookup returns CDR1 SGHRS and CDR2 YFSETQ. The CDR3, as DNA: TGCGCCAGCAGCTACTACTCCGACAGGTTTATCACAGATACGCAGTATTTT. Amino acids: CASSYYSDRFITDTQYF. Full variable domain (outside the CDR3, taken from reference TRBV5-1 and TRBJ2-3): KAGVTQTPRYLIKTRGQQVTLSCSPISGHRSVSWYQQTPGQGLQFLFEYFSETQRNKGNFPGRFSGRQFSNSRSEMNVSTLELGDSALYLCASSYYSDRFITDTQYFGPGTRLTVL.

The chain joins TRBV4-1 to TRBJ2-7, with D perhaps being TRBD1 or TRBD2 (6 bases each). Germline values: CDR1 MGHRA, CDR2 YSYEKL. The CDR3 consists of 15 residues. V lost 0 bases to trimming and J lost 5 bases, with 14 bases between them. DNA of the CDR3: TGCGCCAGCAGCCAAGATCCGGGGGCTTGGAACGAGCAGTACTTC. It encodes CASSQDPGAWNEQYF.